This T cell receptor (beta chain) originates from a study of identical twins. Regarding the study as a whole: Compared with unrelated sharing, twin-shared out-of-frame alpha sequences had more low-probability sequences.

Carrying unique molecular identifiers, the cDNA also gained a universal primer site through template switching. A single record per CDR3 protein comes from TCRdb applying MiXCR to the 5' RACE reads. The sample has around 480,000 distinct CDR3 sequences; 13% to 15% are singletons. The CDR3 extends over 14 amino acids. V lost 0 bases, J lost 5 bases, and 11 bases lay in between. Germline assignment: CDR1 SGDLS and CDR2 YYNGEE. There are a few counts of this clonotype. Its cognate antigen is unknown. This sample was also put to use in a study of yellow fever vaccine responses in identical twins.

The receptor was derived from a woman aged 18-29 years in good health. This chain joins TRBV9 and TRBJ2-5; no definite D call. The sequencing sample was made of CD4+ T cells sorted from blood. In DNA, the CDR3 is TGTGCCAGCAGCGTAGCGTCCCGGGTCGAGACCCAGTACTTC. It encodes CASSVASRVETQYF.